This TCR beta chain was sequenced for a study of T cell repertoires in cytomegalovirus infection. TCRdb reprocessed the reads via MiXCR and lists one record per CDR3 protein. Altogether approximately 590,000 distinct CDR3 sequences are present, about 39% being singletons, with the ten largest covering 48%. This clonotype was counted many times. Its antigen is not known. This specimen was cultured PBMCs, taken from culture after CMV antigen stimulation. This receptor was identified in a human donor in good health (CMV status not recorded). Some clones in this sample may be carry-over from other donors' samples.

Here the CDR3 reads CSVEAGGYNEQFF. In DNA, the CDR3 is TGCAGCGTTGAAGCGGGAGGATACAATGAGCAGTTCTTC. The rearrangement joins TRBV29-1 to TRBJ2-1, with 7 bases that match TRBD2. Germline values: CDR1 SQVTM, CDR2 ANQGSEA. The V gene end was trimmed by 1 base and the J gene end by 4 bases; junction bases not matched to a gene: 1. This CDR3 spans 13 amino acids.